One TCR beta chain is described in this entry. Antigen unknown. Primers for the PCR totalled 60 Vbeta and 13 Jbeta. Measured with immunoSEQ multiplex PCR; TCRdb has only the in-frame clones, and not every one. This sample yields roughly 80,000 clones, of which about 69% are seen a single time; 15% to 20% belongs to the top ten. The sample comes from a study of cytomegalovirus exposure and HLA in healthy donors. Study-wide findings and caveats: By a later analysis, the bulk of CMV-associated TCR beta chains appeared HLA-restricted.

Trimming shortened V by 4 bases and J by 8 bases, and 17 bases separated the two germline ends. Looked up from germline, CDR1 is MNHEY and CDR2 is SMNVEV (reference sequence). This CDR3 spans 14 amino acids. The clonotype was recovered from a woman in her thirties or forties in good health and CMV-seropositive. The chain carries TRBV27 and TRBJ1-1, with D possibly matching TRBD1 (6 bases). The sample taken for sequencing was PBMCs. The CDR3: CASSSWGGAEEAFF. The CDR3 nucleotides are TGTGCCAGCAGTTCCTGGGGGGGGGCGGAAGAAGCTTTCTTT.